This entry concerns a single T cell receptor (beta chain). The CDR3 contains 17 residues. V lost 4 bases to trimming and J lost 0 bases; unmatched junction nucleotides: 8. The germline V gene encodes CDR1 KGHSH and CDR2 LQKENI. Patients presented with locally advanced or metastatic urothelial carcinoma. The record originates from a study of PD-L1 blockade in urothelial cancer. Overall study context: About 90% of the 29 patients were men whose urothelial cancer was bladder-origin. When blood samples were assessed, the median T cell count was about 140,000. Blood was subjected to analysis at 3 weeks (second dose) and 6 weeks following treatment start.

Assay: immunoSEQ multiplex PCR; the TCRdb copy retains only in-frame clones and omits some. The sample lists 20,000 to 30,000 clones; roughly 89% were seen once. V is TRBV18 and J is TRBJ1-3, with TRBD1 identical over 8 bases. This receptor was obtained from a man in his fifties with urothelial cancer. This specimen consisted of PBMCs, obtained around atezolizumab (anti-PD-L1) treatment. CDR3 nucleotides: TGTGCCAGCTCACGCAACCCGACAGGGGCCTCTGGAAACACCATATATTTT. The encoded protein is CASSRNPTGASGNTIYF.